These 27 T cell receptor beta chains were all obtained from the same sample, sequenced in a study of beta chain features in type 1 diabetes. Expressed TCRB transcripts were sequenced because the isolated RNA had all been reverse transcribed beforehand. Assay used: immunoSEQ multiplex PCR; TCRdb lists only in-frame clones, some missing. The data show some 410,000 clones, with approximately 10% seen just once and about 0.045% held by the top ten. Material: naive CD4+ T cells from blood. The receptor set was obtained from a woman aged 18 to 35 in good health.

In this sample, this clone turned up a few times. The rearrangement links TRBV9 to TRBJ1-5; D is perhaps TRBD1 (6 bases). The V gene's germline CDR1 is SGDLS and CDR2 YYNGEE. Trimming removed 0 bases from V and 7 bases from J, with 8 bases in between. The CDR3 is made up of 13 amino acids. This CDR3 is CASSVEGGQPQHF. The CDR3 bases are TGTGCCAGCAGCGTAGAAGGGGGGCAGCCCCAGCATTTT.

The chain has TRBV6-1 and TRBJ2-1, with a possible D match to TRBD2 (7 bases). Trimming pared 7 bases from V and 3 bases from J, leaving 13 bases between. The germline gives CDR1 MNHNS, CDR2 SASEGT. The CDR3 is 14 amino acids. The CDR3 DNA is TGTGCCAGCAAGCGGGACACGCACTACAATGAGCAGTTCTTC. Its translation: CASKRDTHYNEQFF.

The CDR3 sequence: CASSQDRVGHTDTQYF. DNA for the CDR3: TGCGCCAGCAGCCAAGACAGGGTTGGTCACACAGATACGCAGTATTTT. This chain links TRBV4-1 with TRBJ2-3; tentatively, D is TRBD1 (5 bases). Per germline, CDR1 MGHRA and CDR2 YSYEKL. This CDR3 comprises 16 residues. The V end lost 0 bases, the J end lost 2 bases, and 12 bases lay between the germline ends.

This clone was detected only a few times. V is TRBV6-1 and J is TRBJ2-7, with D perhaps matching TRBD2 (5 bases). The CDR3 runs to 14 residues. Trimming stripped 9 bases from V and 0 bases from J, with 15 bases between. Per the germline V gene, CDR1 is MNHNS and CDR2 is SASEGT. The CDR3 protein is CASTSLASSYEQYF. As DNA, the CDR3 is TGTGCCAGTACGAGCCTAGCTAGCTCCTACGAGCAGTACTTC.

This clone has more than one count but fewer than ten. The V and J genes are TRBV7-2 and TRBJ2-3, with TRBD2 identical over 10 bases. This CDR3 comprises 15 residues. V lost 4 bases, J lost 5 bases, and 6 bases stayed unmatched. Germline loops: CDR1 SGHTA, CDR2 FQGNSA. CDR3 nucleotides: TGTGCCAGCAGCTCATCTAGCGGGGGTGTAGATACGCAGTATTTT. It encodes CASSSSSGGVDTQYF.

The rearrangement uses TRBV30 and TRBJ1-2; D is possibly TRBD1 (5 bases). Germline CDR1 is GTSNPN and CDR2 is SVGIG (reference sequence). The CDR3 totals 11 residues. Trimming removed 5 bases at V and 8 bases at J, with 12 bases between. The CDR3 reads CAWGTGGGYTF. CDR3 DNA sequence: TGTGCCTGGGGTACGGGGGGAGGCTACACCTTC.

This clone appeared a few times. V and J are TRBV30 and TRBJ1-5; no definite D call. Germline V gives CDR1 GTSNPN, CDR2 SVGIG (reference sequence). The CDR3 totals 12 residues. With 5 bases removed from V and 0 bases from J, the gap between germline ends came to 5 bases. CDR3 sequence reads: CAWSYSNQPQHF. The CDR3, as DNA: TGTGCCTGGTCGTATAGCAATCAGCCCCAGCATTTT.

The V gene is TRBV7-9, the J gene TRBJ1-1, with D unclear. Germline loops: CDR1 SEHNR, CDR2 FQNEAQ (reference sequence). Trimming left V 2 bases short and J 8 bases short, with 12 bases between. This CDR3 region has 13 residues. The chain's CDR3 is CASSLIQSSEAFF. Written as DNA, the CDR3 is TGTGCCAGCAGCTTAATCCAGTCGTCCGAAGCTTTCTTT. Full variable domain (missing parts from reference TRBV7-9 and TRBJ1-1): DTGVSQNPRHKITKRGQNVTFRCDPISEHNRLYWYRQTLGQGPEFLTYFQNEAQLEKSRLLSDRFSAERPKGSFSTLEIQRTEQGDSAMYLCASSLIQSSEAFFGQGTRLTVV.

The chain is built from TRBV11-1 and TRBJ2-7; TRBD2 matches at 8 bases. The V gene end was trimmed by 4 bases and the J gene end by 3 bases; junction bases not matched to a gene: 8. The germline V gene encodes CDR1 SGHAT and CDR2 FQDESV (reference sequence). The CDR3 consists of 15 residues. CDR3 sequence: CASSYLRTSSYEQYF. CDR3 in DNA: TGTGCCAGCAGCTACCTTAGGACTAGCAGCTACGAGCAGTACTTC.

This clone has more than one count but fewer than ten. This chain links TRBV18 with TRBJ2-7; D is unresolved. The germline V gene encodes CDR1 KGHSH and CDR2 LQKENI. V gave up 2 bases and J gave up 5 bases, with 7 bases separating them. The CDR3 has 12 residues. Written as DNA, the CDR3 is TGTGCCAGCTCACCAGATAGCAACGAGCAGTACTTC. It yields the protein CASSPDSNEQYF.

This clone was counted a few times. The J gene is TRBJ1-4, the V gene TRBV5-4; no reliable D call. This CDR3 region has 15 residues. The germline V gene has CDR1 SGHNT and CDR2 YYREEE (reference sequence). The V end lost 1 base, the J end lost 0 bases, and 7 bases lay between the germline ends. CDR3 region: CASSLRFATNEKLFF. In DNA, the CDR3 is TGTGCCAGCAGCTTGCGATTTGCAACTAATGAAAAACTGTTTTTT.

The V call is TRBV9, the J call TRBJ2-2, with 12 bases fitting TRBD2. The CDR3 length is 17 residues. Looked up from germline, CDR1 is SGDLS and CDR2 is YYNGEE. V lost 1 base and J lost 1; bases outside the gene matches: 2. The CDR3 reads CASSVTGLAGNTGELFF. CDR3 nucleotide sequence: TGTGCCAGCAGCGTAACGGGACTAGCGGGGAACACCGGGGAGCTGTTTTTT. Based on the CDR3 plus reference TRBV9 and TRBJ2-2, the full variable domain is DSGVTQTPKHLITATGQRVTLRCSPRSGDLSVYWYQQSLDQGLQFLIQYYNGEERAKGNILERFSAQQFPDLHSELNLSSLELGDSALYFCASSVTGLAGNTGELFFGEGSRLTVL.

V usage is TRBV4-3 and J usage is TRBJ2-1; no definite D call. V was pared by 0 bases and J by 1 base, with 4 bases between. This CDR3 has 14 amino acids. Germline-derived CDR1 and CDR2 are LGHNA and YSLEER. The CDR3 DNA is TGCGCCAGCAGCCAAGATACATCCTACAATGAGCAGTTCTTC. Protein: CASSQDTSYNEQFF.

This chain links TRBV5-1 with TRBJ2-1; D is uncertain. CDR1 SGHRS and CDR2 YFSETQ come from the germline V gene. V lost 0 bases to trimming and J lost 6 bases, with 4 bases between them. The CDR3 runs to 12 residues. The CDR3 sequence: CASSLDVNEQFF. CDR3 bases: TGCGCCAGCAGCTTGGATGTCAATGAGCAGTTCTTC.

The chain recombines TRBV2 with TRBJ2-5, with a tentative D call TRBD2 (5 bases). The V and J ends lost 6 bases and 5 bases respectively, with 13 bases between them. This CDR3 is 13 amino acids long. Germline-derived CDR1 and CDR2 are SNHLY and FYNNEI. CDR3 loop: CASRRTRDETQYF. CDR3 in DNA: TGTGCCAGCAGGCGAACTAGGGATGAGACCCAGTACTTC. Using reference TRBV2 and TRBJ2-5 for the parts outside the CDR3, the full variable domain is EPEVTQTPSHQVTQMGQEVILRCVPISNHLYFYWYRQILGQKVEFLVSFYNNEISEKSEIFDDQFSVERPDGSNFTLKIRSTKLEDSAMYFCASRRTRDETQYFGPGTRLLVL.

The gene calls are TRBV7-2 and TRBJ2-1; possibly TRBD1 for D (5 bases). V dropped 1 base and J dropped 6 bases, with 16 bases sitting between them. Germline CDR1 is SGHTA and CDR2 is FQGNSA. The CDR3 totals 16 residues. The CDR3 loop is CASSLVIWQGRNEQFF. CDR3 DNA: TGTGCCAGCAGCTTAGTAATATGGCAGGGTCGCAATGAGCAGTTCTTC.

This clone was seen a handful of times. The rearrangement joins TRBV30 to TRBJ2-3; D may be TRBD2 (5 bases). Germline V gives CDR1 GTSNPN, CDR2 SVGIG (reference sequence). This CDR3 comprises 15 residues. V shed 3 bases and J shed 4 bases, with 17 bases lying between them. Here the CDR3 DNA reads TGTGCCTGGAGCGGGAATAGGGCTAAGGCAGATACGCAGTATTTT. Amino acids: CAWSGNRAKADTQYF. The whole variable domain, filled in from reference TRBV30 and TRBJ2-3, reads SQTIHQWPATLVQPVGSPLSLECTVEGTSNPNLYWYRQAAGRGLQLLFYSVGIGQISSEVPQNLSASRPQDRQFILSSKKLLLSDSGFYLCAWSGNRAKADTQYFGPGTRLTVL.

The chain has TRBV5-4 and TRBJ2-4, with no clear D. The V end lost 0 bases, the J end lost 3 bases, and 7 bases lay between the germline ends. From germline, CDR1 is SGHNT and CDR2 YYREEE (reference sequence). The CDR3 covers 14 residues. The CDR3 protein is CASSLGGNKNIQYF. In DNA, the CDR3 is TGTGCCAGCAGCTTGGGAGGCAACAAAAACATTCAGTACTTC.

This clone has just a few counts. This sample includes further DNA sequences coding for the same CDR3. The chain joins TRBV2 to TRBJ2-5, with a weak D call TRBD2 (6 bases). Trimming cost V 5 bases and J 5 bases, with 9 bases left between them. CDR3 length: 12 residues. Germline V gives CDR1 SNHLY, CDR2 FYNNEI. The DNA for the CDR3 is TGTGCCAGCAGTTTGCGGGGCGAGACCCAGTACTTC. This encodes CASSLRGETQYF. The variable domain in full, completed from reference TRBV2 and TRBJ2-5, reads EPEVTQTPSHQVTQMGQEVILRCVPISNHLYFYWYRQILGQKVEFLVSFYNNEISEKSEIFDDQFSVERPDGSNFTLKIRSTKLEDSAMYFCASSLRGETQYFGPGTRLLVL.

V usage is TRBV28 and J usage is TRBJ2-7, with 8 bases lining up with TRBD1. Unmatched junction bases numbered 8, after V lost 4 bases and J lost 6 bases. Germline V lookup: CDR1 MDHEN, CDR2 SYDVKM. CDR3 size: 14 residues. The CDR3 coding sequence is TGTGCCAGCAGTTCAGCGCTGGACAGGGCCGAGCAGTACGTC. Translated, it gives CASSSALDRAEQYV.

This chain uses TRBV27 with TRBJ1-1; D is ambiguous. Germline V gene lookup returns CDR1 MNHEY and CDR2 SMNVEV (reference sequence). Trimming took 6 bases from V and 0 from J, leaving 11 bases between them. The CDR3 consists of 14 residues. CDR3 amino acids: CASSAWAMNTEAFF. CDR3 sequence (DNA): TGTGCCAGCAGCGCGTGGGCCATGAACACTGAAGCTTTCTTT.

This rearrangement joins TRBV19 to TRBJ2-3; 10 bases fit TRBD2. The trim removed 6 bases at V and 2 bases at J, leaving 8 bases unmatched. Germline V gives CDR1 LNHDA, CDR2 SQIVND (reference sequence). The CDR3 has 16 amino acids. CDR3 coding DNA: TGTGCCAGTAGCTCGACACTAGCGGGATACACAGATACGCAGTATTTT. Encoded protein: CASSSTLAGYTDTQYF.

The rearrangement uses TRBV7-8 and TRBJ2-7; 11 positions match TRBD2. Trimming took 4 bases from V and 4 from J; bases not matched to a gene: 6. The CDR3 contains 15 residues. CDR1 is SGHVS, CDR2 FQNEAQ, per germline. The DNA for the CDR3 is TGTGCCAGCAGCTCCGGACTAGCGGGCATATACGAGCAGTACGTC. Its translation: CASSSGLAGIYEQYV.

This chain links TRBV7-9 with TRBJ1-2; D remains ambiguous. This CDR3 has 11 amino acids. The V end lost 3 bases, the J end lost 13 bases, and 12 bases lay between the germline ends. CDR1 and CDR2 from the germline V gene are SEHNR and FQNEAQ (reference sequence). The CDR3 spells CASSFGGPITF. Here the CDR3 DNA reads TGTGCCAGCAGCTTCGGCGGCCCCATCACCTTC.

This chain's CDR3 is CASSYSLGTLYETQYF. In nucleotides, the CDR3 is TGTGCCAGCAGTTACTCGCTGGGGACCCTCTACGAGACCCAGTACTTC. The V call is TRBV6-5, the J call TRBJ2-5, with D possibly being TRBD1 or TRBD2 (5 bases each). Germline V lookup: CDR1 MNHEY, CDR2 SVGAGI. Between the trimmed V and J ends, which lost 0 bases and 5 bases, there was a span of 16 bases. CDR3 size: 16 residues.

The chain uses TRBV29-1 and TRBJ2-1; D is uncertain. The germline V gene has CDR1 SQVTM and CDR2 ANQGSEA. Trimming cost V 7 bases and J 6 bases, with 19 bases left between them. The CDR3 length is 14 residues. DNA for the CDR3: TGCAGCGCCCTCTATTCGACTGGCGGCAATGAGCAGTTCTTC. Translated, it gives CSALYSTGGNEQFF.

This clone was seen a handful of times. The chain recombines TRBV5-1 with TRBJ2-5, with unresolved D. Germline loops: CDR1 SGHRS, CDR2 YFSETQ. This CDR3 has 14 residues. V was clipped by 2 bases and J by 1 base, with 9 bases between them. The chain's CDR3 is CASSFLPAQETQYF. The DNA of the CDR3 is TGCGCCAGCAGCTTCCTCCCGGCCCAAGAGACCCAGTACTTC.